These 17 T cell receptor beta chains were sequenced from one sample in a study of blood T cell repertoires in COVID-19. Libraries were prepared by immunoSEQ multiplex PCR; TCRdb keeps only in-frame clonotypes and omits some of them. The data show 120,000 to 150,000 clones, more than 75% seen once. What was sequenced was PBMCs or T cells enriched from blood (not recorded which). All receptors derive from a woman aged 25 to 39 with acute COVID-19.

J is TRBJ2-3 and V is TRBV7-2, with D perhaps matching TRBD2 (5 bases). The CDR3 consists of 13 residues. The germline V and J ends were trimmed by 6 bases and 3 bases, with 10 bases remaining between them. CDR1 is SGHTA and CDR2 is FQGNSA in the germline V gene. The CDR3 DNA follows: TGTGCCAGCAGAGATACTAGGACAGATACGCAGTATTTT. This gives the protein CASRDTRTDTQYF.

CDR3 DNA: TGTGCCAGCAGTCGGGATATTAATTCACCCCTCCACTTT. It encodes CASSRDINSPLHF. The chain is built from TRBV2 and TRBJ1-6; D unclear. Germline lookup yields CDR1 SNHLY and CDR2 FYNNEI. This CDR3 contains 13 residues. V lost 5 bases to trimming and J lost 6 bases, with 8 bases between them. Complete variable domain (other parts from reference TRBV2 and TRBJ1-6): EPEVTQTPSHQVTQMGQEVILRCVPISNHLYFYWYRQILGQKVEFLVSFYNNEISEKSEIFDDQFSVERPDGSNFTLKIRSTKLEDSAMYFCASSRDINSPLHFGNGTRLTVT.

The chain has TRBV9 and TRBJ2-2, with 8 nucleotides matching TRBD2. Germline CDR1 is SGDLS and CDR2 is YYNGEE. The CDR3 consists of 16 residues. V was clipped by 1 base and J by 0 bases; unmatched bases: 2. This CDR3 is CASSVTTSANTGELFF. CDR3 coding DNA: TGTGCCAGCAGCGTAACGACTAGCGCGAACACCGGGGAGCTGTTTTTT.

V gene TRBV27 combines with J gene TRBJ2-7; D is perhaps TRBD2 (5 bases). Germline lookup yields CDR1 MNHEY and CDR2 SMNVEV (reference sequence). Trimming cost V 5 bases and J 3 bases, with 14 bases left between them. CDR3 length: 14 residues. For the CDR3, the DNA is TGTGCCAGCAGTCCGGACGGGAAGTACTACGAGCAGTACTTC. This gives the protein CASSPDGKYYEQYF.

The chain has TRBV5-1 and TRBJ2-7; TRBD2 agrees at 9 bases. Germline V gene sequence: CDR1 SGHRS, CDR2 YFSETQ. This CDR3 is 14 amino acids long. V lost 4 bases to trimming and J lost 5 bases; unmatched junction nucleotides: 7. Written as DNA, the CDR3 is TGCGCCAGCAGCGCTAGCGGGATCTACCACGAGCAGTACTTC. It translates to CASSASGIYHEQYF.

CDR3 region: CASSPPREGHRKNYGYTF. CDR3 nucleotide sequence: TGTGCCAGCAGTCCCCCGCGAGAGGGACATAGAAAGAACTATGGCTACACCTTC. V and J are TRBV6-6 and TRBJ1-2, with D possibly TRBD1 on 6 matching bases. Per germline, CDR1 MNHNY and CDR2 SVGAGI (reference sequence). The CDR3 covers 18 residues. The germline V and J ends were trimmed by 5 bases and 2 bases, with 24 bases remaining between them.

The rearrangement uses TRBV4-3 and TRBJ2-3; D possibly corresponds to TRBD2 (5 bases). This CDR3 comprises 16 residues. From germline, CDR1 is LGHNA and CDR2 YSLEER. Trimming removed 0 bases from V and 7 bases from J, with 17 bases in between. The CDR3 sequence: CASSQDRGSQLYTQYF. CDR3 DNA: TGCGCCAGCAGCCAAGATCGAGGGTCCCAATTATATACGCAGTATTTT.

The chain employs TRBV9 and TRBJ2-3; 12 nucleotides agree with TRBD2. The CDR3 runs to 16 residues. J was trimmed by 5 bases and V by 3 bases; bases with no gene match: 7. Germline CDR1 is SGDLS and CDR2 is YYNGEE. The CDR3 here is CASSAGTSGWVDTQYF. The CDR3 DNA reads TGTGCCAGCAGCGCCGGGACTAGCGGGTGGGTAGATACGCAGTATTTT.

The chain combines TRBV28 with TRBJ2-1, with D possibly TRBD2 on 5 matching bases. The V end lost 7 bases, the J end lost 2 bases, and 9 bases lay between the germline ends. CDR1 is MDHEN and CDR2 is SYDVKM in the germline V gene. The CDR3 is 13 amino acids. The CDR3 spells CASTRVPYNEQFF. CDR3 coding DNA: TGTGCCAGCACGAGGGTACCCTACAATGAGCAGTTCTTC.

The chain employs TRBV10-3 and TRBJ1-6; D is unclear. With 3 bases removed from V and 7 bases from J, the gap between germline ends came to 13 bases. The germline CDR1 and CDR2 sequences are ENHRY and SYGVKD. This CDR3 has 15 residues. The CDR3 DNA is TGTGCCATCAGTGACGGTGCGGCAATAAATTCACCCCTCCACTTT. Translation gives CAISDGAAINSPLHF.

This clone was seen only a few times. The chain uses TRBV11-2 and TRBJ1-4, with no clear D. The germline V gene has CDR1 SGHAT and CDR2 FQNNGV. Deletions cut 0 bases from V and 11 bases from J, with 13 bases between. The length of the CDR3 is 14 residues. This chain's CDR3 is CASSLDPFHEKLFF. CDR3 DNA: TGTGCCAGCAGCTTAGATCCCTTTCACGAGAAACTGTTTTTT.

The chain combines TRBV27 with TRBJ2-1; 14 positions match TRBD2. CDR1 and CDR2 from the germline V gene are MNHEY and SMNVEV (reference sequence). The CDR3 spans 21 residues. Trimming at V came to 6 bases and at J to 1 base, leaving 17 bases not matched to a gene. The chain's CDR3 is CASRDKKGLAGVSSSYNEQFF. The DNA of the CDR3 is TGTGCCAGCAGGGACAAAAAGGGACTAGCGGGAGTTTCATCGTCCTACAATGAGCAGTTCTTC.

The chain uses TRBV5-1 and TRBJ1-2, with 8 bases fitting TRBD1. V was pared by 2 bases and J by 5 bases, with 8 bases of the junction left unmatched. Germline V gives CDR1 SGHRS, CDR2 YFSETQ. The CDR3 extends over 15 amino acids. CDR3 loop: CASSLTQGEGYGYTF. The CDR3 region has the DNA TGCGCCAGCAGCTTAACACAGGGGGAAGGGTATGGCTACACCTTC. Full variable domain (outside the CDR3, taken from reference TRBV5-1 and TRBJ1-2): KAGVTQTPRYLIKTRGQQVTLSCSPISGHRSVSWYQQTPGQGLQFLFEYFSETQRNKGNFPGRFSGRQFSNSRSEMNVSTLELGDSALYLCASSLTQGEGYGYTFGSGTRLTVV.

The J gene is TRBJ2-7, the V gene TRBV5-1, with 11 bases aligning to TRBD2. Germline assignment: CDR1 SGHRS and CDR2 YFSETQ. J was trimmed by 3 bases and V by 1 base; bases with no gene match: 15. This CDR3 has 19 residues. CDR3 nucleotides: TGCGCCAGCAGCTTGTTAGCACGTACTAGCGGGAGCGCTTACTACGAGCAGTACTTC. Translation: CASSLLARTSGSAYYEQYF.

The chain employs TRBV28 and TRBJ2-7; 7 nucleotides agree with TRBD1. CDR3 length: 13 amino acids. Per the germline V gene, CDR1 is MDHEN and CDR2 is SYDVKM. Trimming cost V 9 bases and J 2 bases; bases outside gene matches: 7. The CDR3, as DNA: TGTGCCAGTGACAGGGCAAACCCCTACGAGCAGTACTTC. Translation: CASDRANPYEQYF.

The chain recombines TRBV24-1 with TRBJ2-1; 11 bases fit TRBD2. The V gene's germline CDR1 is KGHDR and CDR2 SFDVKD. After removal of 8 bases from V and 2 bases from J, the junction contained 4 bases not matched to a gene. The CDR3 length is 15 residues. The CDR3, as DNA: TGTGCCACCAATGTAGCGGGAGGGGCCTACAATGAGCAGTTCTTC. It codes for CATNVAGGAYNEQFF.

This clone has just a few counts. This chain links TRBV28 with TRBJ2-5; 12 bases agree with TRBD1. The CDR3 totals 17 residues. V lost 6 bases and J lost 1; bases outside the gene matches: 9. Germline V lookup: CDR1 MDHEN, CDR2 SYDVKM. The CDR3, as DNA: TGTGCCAGCAGCCCTGCCGGGACAGGGGGCGGCCAAGAGACCCAGTACTTC. It yields the protein CASSPAGTGGGQETQYF.